This T cell receptor beta chain was sequenced for a study of blood T cell repertoires in COVID-19. Repertoires were generated with immunoSEQ multiplex PCR, while TCRdb's copy carries only in-frame clones and drops some. This sample has 150,000 or so clones, with roughly 80% found just once. The germline CDR1 and CDR2 sequences are SGHRS and YFSETQ. The CDR3 length is 18 residues. Unmatched junction bases numbered 14, after V lost 4 bases and J lost 3 bases. The sequenced sample was peripheral blood. This TCR was sampled from a woman between 55 and 75 years old with acute or convalescent COVID-19. This chain links TRBV5-1 with TRBJ1-4; 8 bases fit TRBD1. Here the CDR3 reads CASSEGQGRRGSNEKLFF. The CDR3 DNA reads as TGCGCCAGCAGCGAAGGACAGGGCCGGCGGGGGTCTAATGAAAAACTGTTTTTT.